The rows below give T cell receptor beta chains drawn from one sample of a study of shared clonotypes between healthy human individuals. This table comes from immunoSEQ multiplex PCR, and its TCRdb copy is limited to in-frame clones, with some not included. The sample has 2 million to 2.5 million clones; approximately 95% are singletons. The sample was naive CD4+ T cells from PBMCs. These receptor sequences come from a man aged 18 to 30 in good health. Some clones in this sample may be carry-over from other donors' samples. CDR3s include the opening cysteine and the closing phenylalanine or tryptophan. Each record gives: clone size, V gene, D gene, J gene, CDR3 DNA, CDR3 protein. The D gene is left open where the match is weak. A clone size is listed for some rows: how often the clone was seen (once, few, many), or a class if it is expanded.

size: .; V: TRBV15; D: TRBD1; J: TRBJ1-2; DNA: TGTGCCACCAGCAGGGGACAGGGGGCCGACGGCACCTTC; CDR3: CATSRGQGADGTF
size: .; V: TRBV28; D: TRBD1; J: TRBJ2-7; DNA: TGTGCCAGCAGTATATGGACAGGGATGGACGAGCAGTACTTC; CDR3: CASSIWTGMDEQYF
size: .; V: TRBV5-1; D: .; J: TRBJ2-7; DNA: TGCGCCAGCGACTCCGAAAACGAGCAGTACTTC; CDR3: CASDSENEQYF
size: .; V: TRBV21-1; D: .; J: TRBJ1-5; DNA: TGTGCCAGCAGCAAAGGTAGCCGGACAGGGGTCGACAATCAGCCCCAGCATTTT; CDR3: CASSKGSRTGVDNQPQHF
size: .; V: TRBV29-1; D: .; J: TRBJ2-3; DNA: TGCAGCGATGGAGATACGCAGTATTTT; CDR3: CSDGDTQYF
size: .; V: TRBV6-4; D: .; J: TRBJ1-4; DNA: TGTGCCAGCAGCGTCGCGGGAAAACTGTTTTTT; CDR3: CASSVAGKLFF
size: .; V: TRBV7-3; D: .; J: TRBJ1-2; DNA: TGTGCCAGCAGCTTAGGATTACGCAGCCAACAGGGCTATGGCTACACCTTC; CDR3: CASSLGLRSQQGYGYTF
size: .; V: TRBV30; D: .; J: TRBJ2-1; DNA: TGTGCCTGGAGTGTACCCCGACTTAACAATGAGCAGTTCTTC; CDR3: CAWSVPRLNNEQFF
size: .; V: TRBV29-1; D: .; J: TRBJ2-1; DNA: TGCAGCGTTGAAGAGGGATACAATGAGCAGTTCTTC; CDR3: CSVEEGYNEQFF
size: .; V: TRBV6-1; D: .; J: TRBJ2-2; DNA: TGTGCCAGCAGTGAAGTAGTTGGCGGCGGAGGGAACACCGGGGAGCTGTTTTTT; CDR3: CASSEVVGGGGNTGELFF
size: .; V: TRBV7-2; D: .; J: TRBJ2-1; DNA: TGTGCCAGCAGCTCCTATGACTGGAGCTCCTACAATGAGCAGTTCTTC; CDR3: CASSSYDWSSYNEQFF
size: .; V: TRBV5-1; D: .; J: TRBJ2-5; DNA: TGCGCCAGCCGAACCATTGGCGGACAAGAGACCCAGTACTTC; CDR3: CASRTIGGQETQYF
size: .; V: TRBV2; D: .; J: TRBJ2-3; DNA: TGTGCCAGCAGTGAAGTCGGAGCGAGCACAGATACGCAGTATTTT; CDR3: CASSEVGASTDTQYF
size: .; V: TRBV5-1; D: .; J: TRBJ2-1; DNA: TGCGCCAGCAGCTTGCACGAGCAGAGCTCCTACAATGAGCAGTTCTTC; CDR3: CASSLHEQSSYNEQFF
size: .; V: TRBV7-2; D: .; J: TRBJ2-2; DNA: TGTGCCAGCAGCTTAGCAGACTACCCCACCGGGGAGCTGTTTTTT; CDR3: CASSLADYPTGELFF
size: .; V: TRBV19; D: .; J: TRBJ2-1; DNA: TGTGCCAGTAGCCAGGGTGAGTGGGTAGCTAACAATGAGCAGTTCTTC; CDR3: CASSQGEWVANNEQFF
size: .; V: TRBV11-3; D: .; J: TRBJ2-1; DNA: TGTGCCAGCAGCTCGAACGGTTGGGGCTCCTACAATGAGCAGTTCTTC; CDR3: CASSSNGWGSYNEQFF
size: .; V: TRBV19; D: .; J: TRBJ2-3; DNA: TGTGCCAGTCATGGGGCATCAGATACGCAGTATTTT; CDR3: CASHGASDTQYF
size: .; V: TRBV28; D: TRBD2; J: TRBJ2-1; DNA: TGTGCCAGCAGCGGGACTAGCGGTTACAATGAGCAGTTCTTC; CDR3: CASSGTSGYNEQFF
size: .; V: TRBV19; D: TRBD1; J: TRBJ2-7; DNA: TGTGCCAGTAGTACCGGGACAGGGGGCTCCTCAAGTTGGTACGAGCAGTACTTC; CDR3: CASSTGTGGSSSWYEQYF
size: .; V: TRBV4-1; D: TRBD1; J: TRBJ2-5; DNA: TGCGCCAGCAGCCTGATCTTAACAGGGGGACTCCAAGAGACCCAGTACTTC; CDR3: CASSLILTGGLQETQYF
size: .; V: TRBV7-6; D: TRBD1; J: TRBJ1-1; DNA: TGTGCCAGCAGCTTAGGCGGGACAGGGAGGGCAGGGACTGAAGCTTTCTTT; CDR3: CASSLGGTGRAGTEAFF
size: .; V: TRBV5-6; D: TRBD1; J: TRBJ2-2; DNA: TGTGCCAGCAGCTTTCAGGACAGGGAGGGGGAGCTGTTTTTT; CDR3: CASSFQDREGELFF
size: .; V: TRBV5-8; D: .; J: TRBJ1-1; DNA: TGTGCCAGCAGCTTGGATCCGGGGGCTGGGTACACTGAAGCTTTCTTT; CDR3: CASSLDPGAGYTEAFF
size: .; V: TRBV18; D: TRBD1; J: TRBJ1-1; DNA: TGTGCCAGCTCACCAGGGCAGGGGGCGCTCACTGAAGCTTTCTTT; CDR3: CASSPGQGALTEAFF
size: .; V: TRBV5-4; D: .; J: TRBJ2-2; DNA: TGTGCCAGCAGCTCCATTGCAGGGACTGGCACCGGGGAGCTGTTTTTT; CDR3: CASSSIAGTGTGELFF
size: .; V: TRBV28; D: TRBD1; J: TRBJ2-2; DNA: TGTGCCAGCAGTTTGCCAGGACAGGGGATGGGCGGGGAGCTGTTTTTT; CDR3: CASSLPGQGMGGELFF
size: .; V: TRBV25-1; D: TRBD2; J: TRBJ2-5; DNA: TGTGCCAGCAGTGAATCGGCGGGAGCTGGCGAGACCCAGTACTTC; CDR3: CASSESAGAGETQYF
size: .; V: TRBV28; D: TRBD2; J: TRBJ2-4; DNA: TGTGCCAGCACCCTAAAACTAGCGTTGGGGGCCAAAAACATTCAGTACTTC; CDR3: CASTLKLALGAKNIQYF
size: .; V: TRBV28; D: .; J: TRBJ2-7; DNA: TGTGCCAGCAGTTTTTCAATAACTACCTACGAGCAGTACTTC; CDR3: CASSFSITTYEQYF
size: .; V: TRBV9; D: .; J: TRBJ2-7; DNA: TGTGCCAGCAGCGTAGCCCCTTGGGACACCTACGAGCAGTACTTC; CDR3: CASSVAPWDTYEQYF
size: .; V: TRBV9; D: TRBD1; J: TRBJ1-1; DNA: TGTGCCAGCAGCGTAGCGACAGGGGGAAAGACTGAAGCTTTCTTT; CDR3: CASSVATGGKTEAFF
size: few; V: TRBV5-4; D: .; J: TRBJ2-3; DNA: TGTGCCAGCAGCCAGAGCACAGATACGCAGTATTTT; CDR3: CASSQSTDTQYF
size: .; V: TRBV28; D: .; J: TRBJ2-7; DNA: TGTGCCAGCAGTTTTCCAGGGGCAGGCTCCTACGAGCAGTACTTC; CDR3: CASSFPGAGSYEQYF
size: .; V: TRBV30; D: TRBD1; J: TRBJ2-7; DNA: TGTGCCTGGAAGTCCCGGGACAGGTCCTACGAGCAGTACTTC; CDR3: CAWKSRDRSYEQYF
size: once; V: TRBV7-9; D: .; J: TRBJ2-2; DNA: TGTGCCAGCAGCTTAAGGCTAGCCGGTGGCACCGGGGAGCTGTTTTTT; CDR3: CASSLRLAGGTGELFF
size: .; V: TRBV29-1; D: .; J: TRBJ2-1; DNA: TGCAGCGTTGGGACTCTAGCGAGTCACAATGAGCAGTTCTTC; CDR3: CSVGTLASHNEQFF
size: .; V: TRBV7-9; D: .; J: TRBJ1-1; DNA: TGTGCCAGCAGCTTATTTTCGGGTACTGAAGCTTTCTTT; CDR3: CASSLFSGTEAFF
size: once; V: TRBV10-3; D: .; J: TRBJ1-5; DNA: TGTGCCATCAGTGAGTCTGGGGGAAGGCATCAGCCCCAGCATTTT; CDR3: CAISESGGRHQPQHF
size: .; V: TRBV11-3; D: .; J: TRBJ2-5; DNA: TGTGCCAGCAGCTCCCGGCGGACAAAGCAAGAGACCCAGTACTTC; CDR3: CASSSRRTKQETQYF
size: .; V: TRBV6-5; D: TRBD1; J: TRBJ2-3; DNA: TGTGCCAGCAGTTACCCTCCGGGACAGGGGACAGATACGCAGTATTTT; CDR3: CASSYPPGQGTDTQYF
size: once; V: TRBV7-2; D: .; J: TRBJ2-7; DNA: TGTGCCAGCAGGAAACGGGCAGGAACCTACGAGCAGTACTTC; CDR3: CASRKRAGTYEQYF
size: .; V: TRBV6-1; D: .; J: TRBJ2-4; DNA: TGTGCCAGCAGTGAACACACAGGGGGGGGGAACCTACGAGCCAAAAACATTCAGTACTTC; CDR3: CASSEHTGGGNLRAKNIQYF
size: .; V: TRBV28; D: .; J: TRBJ1-2; DNA: TGTGCCAGCAGTTTAACCGACTATGGCTACACCTTC; CDR3: CASSLTDYGYTF
size: .; V: TRBV27; D: .; J: TRBJ1-5; DNA: TGTGCCAGCAGTTTGAGAGGGACCGAGGTAAATCAGCCCCAGCATTTT; CDR3: CASSLRGTEVNQPQHF